This T cell receptor beta chain was retrieved from a study of cytomegalovirus exposure and HLA in healthy donors. Researchers ran the PCR with 60 Vbeta and 13 Jbeta primers. Assay used: immunoSEQ multiplex PCR; TCRdb lists only in-frame clones, some missing. This table has about 190,000 clones, 75% to 90% appearing once. Unmatched junction bases numbered 5, after V lost 3 bases and J lost 5 bases. The V gene's germline CDR1 is LNHNV and CDR2 YYDKDF (reference sequence). CDR3 size: 14 residues. The sequence derives from a man in his forties or fifties in good health and CMV-seropositive. This chain uses TRBV15 with TRBJ2-7; 9 bases map to TRBD1. The sequenced material came from PBMCs. The CDR3 loop reads CATSRDRGINEQYF. In DNA form, the CDR3 reads TGTGCCACCAGCAGGGACAGGGGAATCAACGAGCAGTACTTC.